The rows below give T cell receptor beta chains drawn from one sample of a study of T cell responses to AZD1222 COVID-19 vaccine. The table came from immunoSEQ multiplex PCR; TCRdb's copy has only in-frame clones and leaves some out. This sample carries 140,000 to 150,000 clones, just over 90% of them seen once, and the ten largest clones take 7.5% to 9.5%. This specimen was peripheral blood, taken on day 0 of AZD1222 vaccination. The receptors shown here come from an adult in good health. Both conserved end residues are part of each CDR3. A D gene is named only where the DNA matches it firmly. Where a row states a size, it is once, few, many or the class of an expanded clone; other rows omit it.

V gene	clone size	D gene	J gene	CDR3 DNA	CDR3 protein
TRBV7-2	-	-	TRBJ2-3	TGTGCCAGCAGCTTAGGGGGCAGGGGCACAGATACGCAGTATTTT	CASSLGGRGTDTQYF
TRBV28	-	-	TRBJ1-1	TGTGCCAGCAAACGGGAGTTGGGGAGGCCTGAAGCTTTCTTT	CASKRELGRPEAFF
TRBV4-1	-	-	TRBJ1-1	TGCGCCAGCAGCCAACACCACCCGCGGAACACTGAAGCTTTCTTT	CASSQHHPRNTEAFF
TRBV5-1	-	TRBD1	TRBJ2-7	TGCGCCAGCCAACCGTCGGTGGACAGGACATTCGAGCAGTACTTC	CASQPSVDRTFEQYF
TRBV5-6	-	-	TRBJ1-1	TGTGCCAGCAGCCCAGCTGGGGGGCCGGCGGACGCTGAAGCTTTCTTT	CASSPAGGPADAEAFF
TRBV15	-	-	TRBJ1-5	TGTGCCACCAGCAGAGATAATTACAGGGTTTGGCAGCCCCAGCATTTT	CATSRDNYRVWQPQHF
TRBV5-1	-	TRBD1	TRBJ1-1	TGCGCCAGCAGCTTGACCGGGACAGTTAACACTGAAGCTTTCTTT	CASSLTGTVNTEAFF
TRBV7-2	-	-	TRBJ1-5	TGTGCCAGCAGCCCCGATGAAGGTCAGCCCCAGCATTTT	CASSPDEGQPQHF
TRBV3-1/TRBV3-2	many	-	TRBJ1-5	TGTGCCAGCAGCCAGGCGGGCAATCAGCCCCAGCATTTT	CASSQAGNQPQHF
TRBV27	-	TRBD1	TRBJ2-7	TGTGCCAGCAGCCCTCGGACAGGGGGCTGGTGGCGGGGGGCAGACGAGCAGTACTTC	CASSPRTGGWWRGADEQYF
TRBV7-9	-	-	TRBJ2-1	TGTGCCAGCAGCTGGGAGGTCGGGTCCTACAATGAGCAGTTCTTC	CASSWEVGSYNEQFF
TRBV27	-	-	TRBJ1-5	TGTGCCAGCAGTTCTTTGACAGATTATAGCAATCAGCCCCAGCATTTT	CASSSLTDYSNQPQHF
TRBV6-7	-	-	TRBJ2-7	TGTGCCAGCAGTTACAGTTCCCGACAGGCGTGGTACGAGCAGTACTTC	CASSYSSRQAWYEQYF
TRBV7-2	-	-	TRBJ2-7	TGTGCCAGCAGCCTTCTCTACGAGCAGTACTTC	CASSLLYEQYF
TRBV5-1	-	TRBD2	TRBJ2-1	TGCGCCAGCAGCTTGGCAGGGCGGACTAGCGGGGGGAACAATGAGCAGTTCTTC	CASSLAGRTSGGNNEQFF
TRBV4-1	-	-	TRBJ2-7	TGCGCCAGCAGCCTGGGGACACGGGACTACGAGCAGTACTTC	CASSLGTRDYEQYF
TRBV28	-	-	TRBJ1-2	TGTGCCAGCAGTTTCCATACCTATGGCTACACCTTC	CASSFHTYGYTF
TRBV28	once	-	TRBJ1-5	TGTGCCAGCAGTTTATTACCCAATCAGCCCCAGCATTTT	CASSLLPNQPQHF
TRBV3-1/TRBV3-2	-	-	TRBJ1-3	TGTGCCAGCAGCCAAGATTTATCATCCGGGACACGGGGAAACACCATATATTTT	CASSQDLSSGTRGNTIYF
TRBV6-5	-	-	TRBJ1-1	TGTGCCAGCAGGAGGGGACGCGCCTCTGAAGCTTTCTTT	CASRRGRASEAFF
TRBV28	-	TRBD1	TRBJ2-2	TGTGCCAGCAGTTACAGGGGGCGTAACACCGGGGAGCTGTTTTTT	CASSYRGRNTGELFF
TRBV6-4	-	-	TRBJ1-1	TGTGCCAGCAAACCGGAGCGGGGCTTGAACACTGAAGCTTTCTTT	CASKPERGLNTEAFF
TRBV9	-	-	TRBJ1-2	TGTGCCAGCAGCGTACCGGGGGGCAATGGCTACACCTTC	CASSVPGGNGYTF
TRBV4-2	-	TRBD1	TRBJ2-7	TGTGCCAGCAGCCCCACCGGGACAGGGTACTACGAGCAGTACTTC	CASSPTGTGYYEQYF
TRBV5-1	-	-	TRBJ1-6	TGCGCCAGCAGAATCTCCACCGGTGGGTTGGAAAATTCACCCCTCCACTTT	CASRISTGGLENSPLHF
TRBV29-1	once	TRBD2	TRBJ2-1	TGCAGCGTTGAGGGCGGGGGCAATGAGCAGTTCTTC	CSVEGGGNEQFF
TRBV7-3	-	TRBD2	TRBJ2-3	TGTGCCAGCAGCGGACGGACTAGCGGGGGGATCACAGATACGCAGTATTTT	CASSGRTSGGITDTQYF
TRBV4-1	few	TRBD1	TRBJ1-1	TGCGCCAGCAGCCAAGTACCGGGACAGGTGGATTACACTGAAGCTTTCTTT	CASSQVPGQVDYTEAFF
TRBV30	-	TRBD1	TRBJ1-2	TGTGCCTGGAGTGTAACAGGGGGCGCCTATGGCTACACCTTC	CAWSVTGGAYGYTF
TRBV5-4	-	TRBD1	TRBJ1-1	TGTGCCAGCAGCACGGTTGACAGGGCAAACACTGAAGCTTTCTTT	CASSTVDRANTEAFF
TRBV6-5	-	-	TRBJ2-4	TGTGCCAGCACAATCTGGGATGTCGTATGTGCCATTCAGTACTTC	CASTIWDVVCAIQYF
TRBV5-1	-	-	TRBJ1-4	TGCGCCAGCAGCCCCCACCAGGACCAGCGGGAAAAACTGTTTTTT	CASSPHQDQREKLFF
TRBV7-8	few	-	TRBJ1-2	TGTGCCAGCAGCTTAGCTGGATCTGTTAACTATGGCTACACCTTC	CASSLAGSVNYGYTF
TRBV6-5	-	TRBD1	TRBJ2-1	TGTGCCAGCAGGGGGACAGATTACAATGAGCAGTTCTTC	CASRGTDYNEQFF
TRBV3-1/TRBV3-2	-	-	TRBJ1-2	TGTGCCAGCAGCCAAGGAGGTCCAGGGTATCCGTTTCCCGGCTACACCTTC	CASSQGGPGYPFPGYTF
TRBV6-1	-	-	TRBJ1-1	TGTGCCAGCAGTGAATACGGAGCGGGGGAAACGAACACTGAAGCTTTCTTT	CASSEYGAGETNTEAFF
TRBV11-2	-	-	TRBJ1-1	TGTGCCAGCAGCACCTTCTACAGGGCCAACACTGAAGCTTTCTTT	CASSTFYRANTEAFF
TRBV5-1	-	TRBD1	TRBJ2-7	TGCGCCAGCAGCTTGGCAAGTAGGGGACAGGGGTACGAGCAGTACTTC	CASSLASRGQGYEQYF
TRBV5-4	-	-	TRBJ1-1	TGTGCCAGCAGCACTTTAGACAGGAACACTGAAGCTTTCTTT	CASSTLDRNTEAFF
TRBV12-3/TRBV12-4	-	-	TRBJ1-1	TGTGCCAGCAGCCAGGGGCTTTACACTGAAGCTTTCTTT	CASSQGLYTEAFF
TRBV5-1	few	-	TRBJ2-7	TGCGCCAGCAGCTTGGGTTGGTCTCTCGAGCAGTACTTC	CASSLGWSLEQYF
TRBV19	-	TRBD1	TRBJ2-2	TGTGCCAGTAGGCTCACCGGGACAGGGGACCCCGGGGAGCTGTTTTTT	CASRLTGTGDPGELFF
TRBV3-1/TRBV3-2	-	-	TRBJ2-1	TGTGCCAGCAGCCAAGGTCGAAATGAGCAGTTCTTC	CASSQGRNEQFF
TRBV3-1/TRBV3-2	-	-	TRBJ1-2	TGTGCCAGCAGCCACGAAGATAGGACGGGCTACACCTTC	CASSHEDRTGYTF
TRBV20-1	-	TRBD1	TRBJ1-2	TGCAGTGCTAGTCCCCCCGGGACAGGGCCTTTCAATACCTTC	CSASPPGTGPFNTF
TRBV7-9	-	-	TRBJ1-1	TGTGCCAGCAGCTTTCCGGGGGGTCAGCTAACTGAAGCTTTCTTT	CASSFPGGQLTEAFF
TRBV10-3	once	-	TRBJ1-5	TGTGCCATCAGCGAGGGGGATCAGCCCCAGCATTTT	CAISEGDQPQHF
TRBV2	-	-	TRBJ1-5	TGTGCCAGCAGGCTCAATAGCAATCAGCCCCAGCATTTT	CASRLNSNQPQHF
TRBV19	-	TRBD2	TRBJ2-3	TGTGCCAGTAGTTCCACCCTCCTAGCGGGGGGGCAAGATACGCAGTATTTT	CASSSTLLAGGQDTQYF
TRBV7-2	-	-	TRBJ1-2	TGTGCCAGCAGCTTAGCGAGGACAGAACCAAACTATGGCTACACCTTC	CASSLARTEPNYGYTF
TRBV11-2	-	TRBD2	TRBJ2-7	TGTGCCAGCAGCTTACCAGGCGGGGGGTCCGCCTACGAGCAGTACTTC	CASSLPGGGSAYEQYF
TRBV6-5	once	-	TRBJ1-6	TGTGCCAGCAGTTACGCAGCTGGGAATTCACCCCTCCACTTT	CASSYAAGNSPLHF